Listed here are 15 T cell receptor beta chains from one sample, sequenced in a study of blood T cell repertoires in COVID-19. Profiled with immunoSEQ multiplex PCR; TCRdb holds only in-frame clones, not every one. The data show about 370,000 clones, more than 80% seen once. Sequenced input: PBMCs or T cells enriched from blood (not recorded which). Every receptor here comes from a man aged 18 to 30 who had recovered from COVID-19.

This chain links TRBV15 with TRBJ2-3; 8 bases map to TRBD1. The CDR3 is made up of 15 amino acids. CDR1 LNHNV and CDR2 YYDKDF come from the germline V gene (reference sequence). The ends lost 2 bases at V and 2 bases at J; junction bases unmatched: 3. Written as DNA, the CDR3 is TGTGCCACCAGCAGACGACAGGGGATCACAGATACGCAGTATTTT. It yields the protein CATSRRQGITDTQYF.

J is TRBJ2-7 and V is TRBV6-1; 10 bases map to TRBD1. Germline V gene data show CDR1 as MNHNS and CDR2 as SASEGT. This CDR3 is built from 12 residues. With V trimmed by 6 bases and J by 10 bases, 6 bases remained unmatched. The chain's CDR3 is CASRGQGFNQYF. CDR3 in DNA: TGTGCCAGCAGGGGACAGGGGTTCAATCAGTACTTC.

The CDR3 DNA follows: TGTGCCAGCAGCCGGGGGGCTGGCTACACCTTC. Encoded protein: CASSRGAGYTF. The genes are TRBV9 and TRBJ1-2; D may be TRBD1 (6 bases). CDR1 and CDR2 (germline): SGDLS, YYNGEE. The V and J ends lost 4 bases and 7 bases respectively, with 8 bases between them. This CDR3 spans 11 amino acids.

As to this clone: An end of the junction does not agree with germline; a read error may underlie this. The gene calls are TRBV9 and TRBJ1-6; D ambiguous. The CDR3 is made up of 15 amino acids. From germline, CDR1 is SGDLS and CDR2 YYNGEE. The CDR3: CASTVGSGGNSPLHF. CDR3 DNA sequence: TGTGCCAGCACCGTAGGGTCAGGAGGTAATTCACCCCTCCACTTT.

V and J are TRBV27 and TRBJ2-1; TRBD2 aligns across 7 bases. The germline V gene has CDR1 MNHEY and CDR2 SMNVEV (reference sequence). This CDR3 spans 16 amino acids. After removal of 4 bases from V and 3 bases from J, the junction contained 9 bases not matched to a gene. CDR3 loop: CASSSTPLAVYNEQFF. The CDR3 DNA reads as TGTGCCAGCAGTTCGACCCCGCTAGCGGTCTACAATGAGCAGTTCTTC.

V is TRBV30 and J is TRBJ1-6, with D perhaps TRBD1 (6 bases). The germline gives CDR1 GTSNPN, CDR2 SVGIG (reference sequence). With 4 bases removed from V and 9 bases from J, the gap between germline ends came to 13 bases. The CDR3 covers 13 residues. The CDR3 bases are TGTGCCTGGACTGGGGGCATTGGTTCACCCCTCCACTTT. It translates to CAWTGGIGSPLHF.

The chain uses TRBV5-6 and TRBJ1-5; D unresolved. This CDR3 comprises 14 residues. Trimming removed 2 bases at V and 3 bases at J, with 9 bases between. From germline, CDR1 is SGHDT and CDR2 YYEEEE. The DNA of the CDR3 is TGTGCCAGCAGCTTCGCTGGAGTCAATCAGCCCCAGCATTTT. Translated, it gives CASSFAGVNQPQHF. The entire variable domain, with the rest obtained from reference TRBV5-6 and TRBJ1-5, is as follows: DAGVTQSPTHLIKTRGQQVTLRCSPKSGHDTVSWYQQALGQGPQFIFQYYEEEERQRGNFPDRFSGHQFPNYSSELNVNALLLGDSALYLCASSFAGVNQPQHFGDGTRLSIL.

The chain is built from TRBV5-4 and TRBJ2-3; TRBD1 matches 8 bases. With V trimmed by 0 bases and J by 4 bases, 4 bases remained unmatched. Per the germline V gene, CDR1 is SGHNT and CDR2 is YYREEE (reference sequence). The length of the CDR3 is 15 residues. CDR3 residues: CASSLVAGGADTQYF. CDR3 bases: TGTGCCAGCAGCTTGGTGGCAGGGGGCGCAGATACGCAGTATTTT. The whole variable domain, remainder taken from reference TRBV5-4 and TRBJ2-3, is ETGVTQSPTHLIKTRGQQVTLRCSSQSGHNTVSWYQQALGQGPQFIFQYYREEENGRGNFPPRFSGLQFPNYSSELNVNALELDDSALYLCASSLVAGGADTQYFGPGTRLTVL.

The chain couples TRBV6-5 to TRBJ1-2; 7 nucleotides agree with TRBD1. Per germline, CDR1 MNHEY and CDR2 SVGAGI. The CDR3 runs 12 residues. V lost 5 bases, J lost 7 bases, and 4 bases stayed unmatched. The CDR3 loop reads CASSNTGVGYTF. The CDR3 region has the DNA TGTGCCAGCAGTAACACAGGGGTTGGCTACACCTTC.

This clone was picked up a small number of times. This CDR3 is CASSPTGVVEQYF. As DNA, the CDR3 is TGCGCCAGCAGCCCCACAGGGGTCGTGGAGCAGTACTTC. The chain uses TRBV4-1 and TRBJ2-7, with 7 nucleotides matching TRBD1. CDR3 size: 13 residues. The V gene end was trimmed by 4 bases and the J gene end by 7 bases; junction bases not matched to a gene: 7. The V gene's germline CDR1 is MGHRA and CDR2 YSYEKL.

This clone has just one count. CDR3 DNA sequence: TGTGCTAGTGGTTTGGTACGGGGAGCGTCGATGAACACTGAAGCTTTCTTT. Its protein is CASGLVRGASMNTEAFF. V is TRBV12-5 and J is TRBJ1-1, with D hard to call. V lost 0 bases to trimming and J lost 0 bases, with 14 bases between them. In germline, CDR1 is LGHNT, CDR2 FRNRAP. The CDR3 contains 17 residues.

This sequence joins TRBV7-2 and TRBJ2-1, with D possibly being TRBD1 (6 bases). The CDR3 is 14 residues long. The V end lost 3 bases, the J end lost 6 bases, and 12 bases lay between the germline ends. Germline V gives CDR1 SGHTA, CDR2 FQGNSA. Here the CDR3 DNA reads TGTGCCAGCAGCTTGCTAACAGGGTCCAATGAGCAGTTCTTC. Protein product: CASSLLTGSNEQFF.

This rearrangement joins TRBV5-1 to TRBJ2-5; 11 nucleotides align to TRBD2. From germline, CDR1 is SGHRS and CDR2 YFSETQ. The ends lost 0 bases at V and 3 bases at J; junction bases unmatched: 10. There are 18 residues in the CDR3. Here the CDR3 DNA reads TGCGCCAGCAGCTTGGGAACCTCCGGGACTAGCGGAAAAGAGACCCAGTACTTC. As protein: CASSLGTSGTSGKETQYF.

The rearrangement links TRBV11-1 to TRBJ2-1; 9 bases align to TRBD2. The ends lost 5 bases at V and 3 bases at J; junction bases unmatched: 5. CDR1 SGHAT and CDR2 FQDESV come from the germline V gene (reference sequence). The CDR3 covers 15 residues. The chain's CDR3 is CASSARTSVYNEQFF. The CDR3 coding sequence is TGTGCCAGCAGCGCCCGGACTAGCGTCTACAATGAGCAGTTCTTC.

J is TRBJ2-1 and V is TRBV19; weak D call: TRBD1 (7 bases). CDR1 LNHDA and CDR2 SQIVND come from the germline V gene (reference sequence). This CDR3 region has 15 residues. The germline V and J ends were trimmed by 6 bases and 2 bases, with 14 bases remaining between them. CDR3 loop: CASRQGVAAYNEQFF. The DNA of the CDR3 is TGTGCCAGTAGGCAGGGGGTAGCGGCCTACAATGAGCAGTTCTTC.